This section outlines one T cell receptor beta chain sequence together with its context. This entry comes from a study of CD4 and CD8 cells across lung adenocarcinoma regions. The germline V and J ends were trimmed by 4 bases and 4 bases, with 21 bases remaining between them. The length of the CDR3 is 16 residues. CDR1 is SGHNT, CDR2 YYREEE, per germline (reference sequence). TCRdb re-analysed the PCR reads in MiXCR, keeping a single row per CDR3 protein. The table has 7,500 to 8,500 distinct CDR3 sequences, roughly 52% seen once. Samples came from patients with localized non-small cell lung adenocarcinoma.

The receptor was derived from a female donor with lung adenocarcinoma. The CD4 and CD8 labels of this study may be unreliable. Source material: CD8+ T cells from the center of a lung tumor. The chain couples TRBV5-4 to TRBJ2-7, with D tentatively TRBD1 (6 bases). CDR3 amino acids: CASSPKPTGLGYEQYF. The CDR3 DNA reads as TGTGCCAGCAGCCCAAAACCAACAGGGTTAGGTTACGAGCAGTACTTC.